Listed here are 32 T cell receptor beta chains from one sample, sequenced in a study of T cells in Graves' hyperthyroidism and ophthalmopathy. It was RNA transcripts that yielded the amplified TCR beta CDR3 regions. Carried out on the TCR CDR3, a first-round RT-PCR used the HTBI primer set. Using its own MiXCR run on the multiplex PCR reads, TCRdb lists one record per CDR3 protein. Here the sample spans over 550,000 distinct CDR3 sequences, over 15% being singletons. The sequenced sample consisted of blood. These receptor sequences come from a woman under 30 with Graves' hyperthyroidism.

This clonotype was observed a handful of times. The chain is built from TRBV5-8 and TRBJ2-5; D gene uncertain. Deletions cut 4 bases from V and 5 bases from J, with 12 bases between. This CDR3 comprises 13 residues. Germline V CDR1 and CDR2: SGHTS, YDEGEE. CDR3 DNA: TGTGCCAGCAGCACCCGCACTATGGAGACCCAGTACTTC. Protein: CASSTRTMETQYF.

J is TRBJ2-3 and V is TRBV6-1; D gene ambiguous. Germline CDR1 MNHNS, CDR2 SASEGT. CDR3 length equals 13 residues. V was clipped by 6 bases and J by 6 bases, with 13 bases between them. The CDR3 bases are TGTGCCAGCAGGCCACTTGGTACGGATACGCAGTATTTT. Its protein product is CASRPLGTDTQYF.

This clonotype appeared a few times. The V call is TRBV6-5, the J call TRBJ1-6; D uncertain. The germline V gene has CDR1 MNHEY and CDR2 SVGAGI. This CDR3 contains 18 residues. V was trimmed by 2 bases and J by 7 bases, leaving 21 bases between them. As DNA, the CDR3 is TGTGCCAGCAGTTACCCTGGGTGCCTCGTTAGGAGGAATTCACCCCTCCACTTT. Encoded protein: CASSYPGCLVRRNSPLHF.

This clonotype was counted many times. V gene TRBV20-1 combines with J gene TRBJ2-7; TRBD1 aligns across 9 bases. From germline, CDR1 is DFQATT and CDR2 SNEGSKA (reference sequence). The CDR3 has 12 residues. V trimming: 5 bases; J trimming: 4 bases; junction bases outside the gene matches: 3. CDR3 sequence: CSAGQGTYEQYF. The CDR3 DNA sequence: TGCAGTGCTGGACAGGGGACGTACGAGCAGTACTTC.

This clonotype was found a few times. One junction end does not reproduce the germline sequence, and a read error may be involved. CDR3 DNA: TGTGCCACCCAAACCCGCGGGGAGGCGTCCTACAATGAGCAGTCCTTC. Translation: CATQTRGEASYNEQSF. V and J are TRBV10-3 and TRBJ2-1; weak D call: TRBD2 (6 bases). Germline V gene sequence: CDR1 ENHRY, CDR2 SYGVKD. The CDR3 consists of 16 residues.

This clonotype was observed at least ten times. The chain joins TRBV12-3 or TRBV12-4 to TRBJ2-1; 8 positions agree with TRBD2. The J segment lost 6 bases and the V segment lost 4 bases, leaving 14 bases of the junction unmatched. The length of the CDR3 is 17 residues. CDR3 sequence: CASSSRRLARGGNEQFF. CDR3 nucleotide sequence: TGTGCCAGCAGTTCGCGAAGACTAGCGAGGGGAGGCAATGAGCAGTTCTTC.

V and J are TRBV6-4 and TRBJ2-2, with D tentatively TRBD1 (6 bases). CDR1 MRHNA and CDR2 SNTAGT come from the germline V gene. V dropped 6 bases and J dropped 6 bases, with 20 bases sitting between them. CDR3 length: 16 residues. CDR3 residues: CASRQGPQGQAGELFF. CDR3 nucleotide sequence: TGTGCCAGCAGGCAAGGACCACAGGGTCAAGCCGGGGAGCTGTTTTTT.

The CDR3 sequence: CAISEFTGTLSYEQYF. The CDR3 DNA sequence: TGTGCCATCAGTGAGTTTACCGGGACTCTCTCCTACGAGCAGTACTTC. This chain uses TRBV10-3 with TRBJ2-7, with a weak D call TRBD2 (6 bases). Germline V gene lookup returns CDR1 ENHRY and CDR2 SYGVKD. CDR3 length: 16 residues. Between the trimmed V and J ends, which lost 1 base and 0 bases, there was a span of 13 bases.

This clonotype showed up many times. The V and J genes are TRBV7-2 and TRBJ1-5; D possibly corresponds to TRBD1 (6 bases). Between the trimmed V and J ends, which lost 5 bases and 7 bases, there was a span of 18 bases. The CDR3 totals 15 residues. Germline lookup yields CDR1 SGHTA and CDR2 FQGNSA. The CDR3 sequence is CASSQAQGSGQPQHF. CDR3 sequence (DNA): TGTGCCAGCAGCCAAGCTCAGGGGTCGGGACAGCCCCAGCATTTT.

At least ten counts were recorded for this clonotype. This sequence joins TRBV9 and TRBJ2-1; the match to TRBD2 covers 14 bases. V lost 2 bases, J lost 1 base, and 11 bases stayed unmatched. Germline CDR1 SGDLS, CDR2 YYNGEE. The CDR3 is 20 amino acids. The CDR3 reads CASSVGPGTSGSTSYNEQFF. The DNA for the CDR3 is TGTGCCAGCAGCGTTGGACCCGGGACTAGCGGGAGTACGTCCTACAATGAGCAGTTCTTC. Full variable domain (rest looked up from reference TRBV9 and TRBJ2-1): DSGVTQTPKHLITATGQRVTLRCSPRSGDLSVYWYQQSLDQGLQFLIQYYNGEERAKGNILERFSAQQFPDLHSELNLSSLELGDSALYFCASSVGPGTSGSTSYNEQFFGPGTRLTVL.

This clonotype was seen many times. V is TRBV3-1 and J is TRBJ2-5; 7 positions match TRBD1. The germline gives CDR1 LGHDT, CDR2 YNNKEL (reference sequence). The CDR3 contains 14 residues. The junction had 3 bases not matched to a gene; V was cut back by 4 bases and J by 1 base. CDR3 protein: CASSLRDSQETQYF. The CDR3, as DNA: TGTGCCAGCAGCCTCCGGGACAGCCAAGAGACCCAGTACTTC.

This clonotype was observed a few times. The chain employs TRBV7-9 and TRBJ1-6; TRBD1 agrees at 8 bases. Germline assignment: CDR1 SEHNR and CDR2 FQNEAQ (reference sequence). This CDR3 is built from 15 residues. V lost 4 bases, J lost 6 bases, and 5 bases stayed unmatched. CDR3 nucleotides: TGTGCCAGCAGCTCCAGACAGGGGTCTAATTCACCCCTCCACTTT. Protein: CASSSRQGSNSPLHF.

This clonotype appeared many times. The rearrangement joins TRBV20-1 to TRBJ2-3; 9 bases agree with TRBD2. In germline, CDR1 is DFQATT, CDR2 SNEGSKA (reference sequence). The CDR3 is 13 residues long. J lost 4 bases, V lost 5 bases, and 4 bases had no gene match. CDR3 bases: TGCAGTGCTTGGGGACTAGCACCAGATACGCAGTATTTT. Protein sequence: CSAWGLAPDTQYF.

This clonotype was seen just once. The CDR3 reads CASSLRPGVVSGANVLTF. The CDR3 region has the DNA TGTGCCAGCAGTTTAAGGCCGGGGGTAGTCTCTGGGGCCAACGTCCTGACTTTC. This chain connects TRBV27 to TRBJ2-6; perhaps TRBD2 as D (6 bases). The CDR3 covers 18 residues. V shed 2 bases and J shed 0 bases, with 14 bases lying between them. Germline values: CDR1 MNHEY, CDR2 SMNVEV (reference sequence).

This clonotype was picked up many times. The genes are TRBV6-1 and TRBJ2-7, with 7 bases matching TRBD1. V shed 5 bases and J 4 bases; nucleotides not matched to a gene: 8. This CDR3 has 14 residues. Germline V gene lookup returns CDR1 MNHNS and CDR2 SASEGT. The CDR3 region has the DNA TGTGCCAGCAGTAGCCCAGGGGGTAAATACGAGCAGTACTTC. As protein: CASSSPGGKYEQYF.

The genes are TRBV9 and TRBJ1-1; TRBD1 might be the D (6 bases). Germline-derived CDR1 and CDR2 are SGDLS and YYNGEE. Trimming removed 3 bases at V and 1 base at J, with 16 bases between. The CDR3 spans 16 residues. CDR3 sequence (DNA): TGTGCCAGCAGCGCCCTCCCGGGACACAGGAACACTGAAGCTTTCTTT. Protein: CASSALPGHRNTEAFF.

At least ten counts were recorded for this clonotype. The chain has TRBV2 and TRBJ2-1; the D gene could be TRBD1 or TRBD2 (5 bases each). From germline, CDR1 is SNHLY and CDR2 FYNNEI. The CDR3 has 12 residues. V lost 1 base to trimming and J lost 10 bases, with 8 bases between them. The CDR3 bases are TGTGCCAGCAGTGAAGAAGGGACCGAGCAGTTCTTC. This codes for CASSEEGTEQFF.

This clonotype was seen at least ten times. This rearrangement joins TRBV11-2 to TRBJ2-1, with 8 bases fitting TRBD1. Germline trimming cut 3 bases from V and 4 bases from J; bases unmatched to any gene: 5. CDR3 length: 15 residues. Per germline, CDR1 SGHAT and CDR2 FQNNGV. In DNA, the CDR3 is TGTGCCAGCAGCTTTGGGACAGGACCATACAATGAGCAGTTCTTC. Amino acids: CASSFGTGPYNEQFF. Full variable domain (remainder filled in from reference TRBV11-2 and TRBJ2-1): EAGVAQSPRYKIIEKRQSVAFWCNPISGHATLYWYQQILGQGPKLLIQFQNNGVVDDSQLPKDRFSAERLKGVDSTLKIQPAKLEDSAVYLCASSFGTGPYNEQFFGPGTRLTVL.

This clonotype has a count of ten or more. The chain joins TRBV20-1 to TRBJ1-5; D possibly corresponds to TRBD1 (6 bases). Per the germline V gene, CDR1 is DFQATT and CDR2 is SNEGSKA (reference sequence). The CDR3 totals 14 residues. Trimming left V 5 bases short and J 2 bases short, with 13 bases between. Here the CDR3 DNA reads TGCAGTGCTGCCCACAGGGTCGGCAATCAGCCCCAGCATTTT. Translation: CSAAHRVGNQPQHF.

Here the CDR3 reads CASSATSLGPDTQYF. CDR3 DNA sequence: TGTGCCAGCAGCGCGACTAGCCTGGGCCCAGATACGCAGTATTTT. The gene calls are TRBV9 and TRBJ2-3; 7 bases align to TRBD2. The CDR3 extends over 15 amino acids. J was trimmed by 4 bases and V by 3 bases; bases with no gene match: 8. Germline CDR1 is SGDLS and CDR2 is YYNGEE.

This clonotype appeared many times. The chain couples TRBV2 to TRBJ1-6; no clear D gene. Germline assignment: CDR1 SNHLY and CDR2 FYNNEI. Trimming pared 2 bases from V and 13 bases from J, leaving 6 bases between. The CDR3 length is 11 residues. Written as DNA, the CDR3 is TGTGCCAGCAGTGAACCCGTCCCCCTCCACTTT. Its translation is CASSEPVPLHF.

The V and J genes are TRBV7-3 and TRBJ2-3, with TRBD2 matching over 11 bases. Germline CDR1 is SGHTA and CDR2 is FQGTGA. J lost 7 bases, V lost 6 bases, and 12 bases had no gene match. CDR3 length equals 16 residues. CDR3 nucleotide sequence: TGTGCCAGCAGTCCCAACCTAGCGGGGGGCAGGAATACGCAGTATTTT. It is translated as CASSPNLAGGRNTQYF.

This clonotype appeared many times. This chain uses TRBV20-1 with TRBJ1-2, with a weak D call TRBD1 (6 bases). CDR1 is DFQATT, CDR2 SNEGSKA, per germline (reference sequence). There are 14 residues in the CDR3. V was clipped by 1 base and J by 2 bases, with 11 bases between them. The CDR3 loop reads CSARGGTPNYGYTF. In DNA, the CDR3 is TGCAGTGCTAGAGGGGGGACACCGAACTATGGCTACACCTTC.

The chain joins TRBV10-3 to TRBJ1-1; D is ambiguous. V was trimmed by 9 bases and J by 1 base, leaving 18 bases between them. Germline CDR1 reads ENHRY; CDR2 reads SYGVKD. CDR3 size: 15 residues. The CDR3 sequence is CAILNDRLANTEAFF. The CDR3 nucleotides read TGTGCCATATTAAACGACCGACTTGCGAACACTGAAGCTTTCTTT.

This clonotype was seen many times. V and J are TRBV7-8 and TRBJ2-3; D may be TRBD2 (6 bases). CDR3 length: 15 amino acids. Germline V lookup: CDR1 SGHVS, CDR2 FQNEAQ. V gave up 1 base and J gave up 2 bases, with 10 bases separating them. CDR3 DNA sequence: TGTGCCAGCAGCTTAGTAGGCGGGGTCACAGATACGCAGTATTTT. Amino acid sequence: CASSLVGGVTDTQYF. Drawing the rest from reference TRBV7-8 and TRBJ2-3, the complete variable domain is GAGVSQSPRYKVAKRGQDVALRCDPISGHVSLFWYQQALGQGPEFLTYFQNEAQLDKSGLPSDRFFAERPEGSVSTLKIQRTQQEDSAVYLCASSLVGGVTDTQYFGPGTRLTVL.

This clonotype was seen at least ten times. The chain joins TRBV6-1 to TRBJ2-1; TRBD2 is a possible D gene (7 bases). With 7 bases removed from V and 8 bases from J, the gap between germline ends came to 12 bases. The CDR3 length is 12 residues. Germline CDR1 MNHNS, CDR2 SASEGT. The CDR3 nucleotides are TGTGCCAGCAAACAGGGAGGGGATGAGCAGTTCTTC. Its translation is CASKQGGDEQFF.

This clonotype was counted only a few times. The CDR3 here is CAWSVGHYGYTF. Here the CDR3 DNA reads TGTGCCTGGAGTGTAGGGCACTATGGCTACACCTTC. The chain joins TRBV30 to TRBJ1-2; no clear D. This CDR3 comprises 12 residues. V was pared by 0 bases and J by 3 bases, with 5 bases between. CDR1 and CDR2 (germline): GTSNPN, SVGIG (reference sequence).

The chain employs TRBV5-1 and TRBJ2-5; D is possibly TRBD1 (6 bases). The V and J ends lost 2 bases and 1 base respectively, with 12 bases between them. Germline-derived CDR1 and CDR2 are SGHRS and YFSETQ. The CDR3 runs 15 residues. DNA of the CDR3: TGCGCCAGCAGCTTACCAACAGGGATCCAAGAGACCCAGTACTTC. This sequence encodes CASSLPTGIQETQYF.

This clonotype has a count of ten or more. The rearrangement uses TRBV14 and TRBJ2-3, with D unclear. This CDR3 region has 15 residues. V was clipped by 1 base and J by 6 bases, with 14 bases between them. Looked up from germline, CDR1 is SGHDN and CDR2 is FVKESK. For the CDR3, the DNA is TGTGCCAGCAGCCAAGGTCGACCATCCTGGGATACGCAGTATTTT. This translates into CASSQGRPSWDTQYF.

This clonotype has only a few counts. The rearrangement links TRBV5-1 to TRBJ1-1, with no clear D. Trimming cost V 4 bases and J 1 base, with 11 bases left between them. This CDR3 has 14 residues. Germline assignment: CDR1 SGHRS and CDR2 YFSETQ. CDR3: CASSLWGQNTEAFF. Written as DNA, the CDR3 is TGCGCCAGCAGCCTATGGGGTCAGAACACTGAAGCTTTCTTT.

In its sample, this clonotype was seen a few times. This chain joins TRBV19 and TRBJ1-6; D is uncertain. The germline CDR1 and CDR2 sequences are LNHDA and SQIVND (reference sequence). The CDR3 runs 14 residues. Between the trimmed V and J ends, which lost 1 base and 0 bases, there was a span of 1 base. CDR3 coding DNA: TGTGCCAGTAGTATAGGCTCCTATAATTCACCCCTCCACTTT. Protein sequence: CASSIGSYNSPLHF.

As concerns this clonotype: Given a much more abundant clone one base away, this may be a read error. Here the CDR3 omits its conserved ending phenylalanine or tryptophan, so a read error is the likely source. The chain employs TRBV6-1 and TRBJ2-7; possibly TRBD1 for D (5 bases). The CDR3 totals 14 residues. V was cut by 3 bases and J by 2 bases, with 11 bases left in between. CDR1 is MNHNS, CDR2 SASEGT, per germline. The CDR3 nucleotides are TGTGCCAGCAGTGAGTGGGGCCTAACCTACGAGCAGTACCTC. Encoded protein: CASSEWGLTYEQYL.